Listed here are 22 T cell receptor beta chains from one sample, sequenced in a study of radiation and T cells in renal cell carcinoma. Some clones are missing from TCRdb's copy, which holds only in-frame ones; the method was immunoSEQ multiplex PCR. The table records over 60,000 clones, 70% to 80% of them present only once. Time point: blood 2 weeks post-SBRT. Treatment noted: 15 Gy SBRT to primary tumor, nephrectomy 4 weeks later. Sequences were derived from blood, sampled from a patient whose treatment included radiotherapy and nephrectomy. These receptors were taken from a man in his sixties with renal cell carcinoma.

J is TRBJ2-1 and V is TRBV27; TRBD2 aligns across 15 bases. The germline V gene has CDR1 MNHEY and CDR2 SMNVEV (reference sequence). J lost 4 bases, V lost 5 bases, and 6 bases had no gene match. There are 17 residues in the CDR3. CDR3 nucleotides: TGTGCCAGCAGTCCTGGACTAGCGGGGGGGTGGTACAATGAGCAGTTCTTC. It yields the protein CASSPGLAGGWYNEQFF.

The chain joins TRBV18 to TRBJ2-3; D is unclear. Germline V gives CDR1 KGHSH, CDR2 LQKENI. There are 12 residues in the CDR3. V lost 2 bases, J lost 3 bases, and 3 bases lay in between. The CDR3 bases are TGTGCCAGCTCACCAAGAACAGATACGCAGTATTTT. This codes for CASSPRTDTQYF.

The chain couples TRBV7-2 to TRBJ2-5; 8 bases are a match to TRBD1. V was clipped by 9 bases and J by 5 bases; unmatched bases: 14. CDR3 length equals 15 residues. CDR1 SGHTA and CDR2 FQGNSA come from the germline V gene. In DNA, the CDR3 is TGTGCCAGTAACGGCCCCGGGACAGGAGCCGAGACCCAGTACTTC. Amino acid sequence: CASNGPGTGAETQYF.

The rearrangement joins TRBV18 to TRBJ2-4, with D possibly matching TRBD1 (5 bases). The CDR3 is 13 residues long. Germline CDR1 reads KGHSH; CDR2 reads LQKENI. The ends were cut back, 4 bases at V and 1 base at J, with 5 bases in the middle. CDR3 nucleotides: TGTGCCAGCTCACAGGGGGCCAAAAACATTCAGTACTTC. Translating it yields CASSQGAKNIQYF.

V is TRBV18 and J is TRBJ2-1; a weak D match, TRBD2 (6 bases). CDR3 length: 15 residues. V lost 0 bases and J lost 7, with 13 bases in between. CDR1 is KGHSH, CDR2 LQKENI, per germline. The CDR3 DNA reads TGTGCCAGCTCACCACCGTCACTAGCATCGAATGAGCAGTTCTTC. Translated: CASSPPSLASNEQFF.

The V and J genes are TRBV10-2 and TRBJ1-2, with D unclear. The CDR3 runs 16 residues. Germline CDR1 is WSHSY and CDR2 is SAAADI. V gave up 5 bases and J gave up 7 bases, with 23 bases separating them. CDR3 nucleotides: TGCGCCAGCAGTCTTCGATTAAGGACGGAAGGTAGTGGCTACACCTTC. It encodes CASSLRLRTEGSGYTF.

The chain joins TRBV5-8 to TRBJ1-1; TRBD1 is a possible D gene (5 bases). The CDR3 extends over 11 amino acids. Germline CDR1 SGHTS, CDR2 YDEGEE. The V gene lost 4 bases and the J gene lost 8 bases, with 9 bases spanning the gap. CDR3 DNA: TGTGCCAGCAGCCGGAGACAGGAAGCTTTCTTT. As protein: CASSRRQEAFF.

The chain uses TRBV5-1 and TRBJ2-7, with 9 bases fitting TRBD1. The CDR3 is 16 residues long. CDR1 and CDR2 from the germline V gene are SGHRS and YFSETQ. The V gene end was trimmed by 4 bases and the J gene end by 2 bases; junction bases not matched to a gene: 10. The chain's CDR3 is CASSTNPGQGAYEQYV. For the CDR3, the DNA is TGCGCCAGCAGCACTAACCCGGGACAGGGTGCCTACGAGCAGTACGTC.

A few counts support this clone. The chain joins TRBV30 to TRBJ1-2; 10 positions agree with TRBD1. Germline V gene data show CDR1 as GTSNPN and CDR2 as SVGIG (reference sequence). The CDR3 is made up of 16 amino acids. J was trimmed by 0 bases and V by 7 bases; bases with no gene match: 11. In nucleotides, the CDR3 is TGTGCCTTATCCCGGGACAGGGGATACTCTAACTATGGCTACACCTTC. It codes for CALSRDRGYSNYGYTF.

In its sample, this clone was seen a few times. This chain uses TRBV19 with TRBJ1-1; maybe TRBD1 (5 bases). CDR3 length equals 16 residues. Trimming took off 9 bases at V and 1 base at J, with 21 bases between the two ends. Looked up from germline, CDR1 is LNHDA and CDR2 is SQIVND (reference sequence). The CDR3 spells CASRLRDSNRNTEAFF. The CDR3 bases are TGTGCCAGCCGCCTCCGCGACAGCAACAGGAACACTGAAGCTTTCTTT.

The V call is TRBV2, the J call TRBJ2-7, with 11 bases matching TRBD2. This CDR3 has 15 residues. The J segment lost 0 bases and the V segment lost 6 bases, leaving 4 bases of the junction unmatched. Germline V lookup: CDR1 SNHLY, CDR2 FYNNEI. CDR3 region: CASSASGGISYEQYF. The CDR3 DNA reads TGTGCCAGCAGCGCTAGCGGGGGGATCTCCTACGAGCAGTACTTC.

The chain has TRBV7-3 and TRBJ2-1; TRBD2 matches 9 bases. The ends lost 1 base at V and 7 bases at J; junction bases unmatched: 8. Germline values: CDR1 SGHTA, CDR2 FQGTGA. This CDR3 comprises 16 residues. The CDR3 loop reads CASSLSPSGIVNEQFF. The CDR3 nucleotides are TGTGCCAGCAGCTTAAGTCCTAGCGGGATTGTGAATGAGCAGTTCTTC.

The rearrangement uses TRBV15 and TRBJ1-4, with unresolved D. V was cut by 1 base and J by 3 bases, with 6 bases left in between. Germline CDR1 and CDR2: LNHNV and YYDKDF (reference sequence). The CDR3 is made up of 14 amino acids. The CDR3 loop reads CATSRGVANEKLFF. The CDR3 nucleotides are TGTGCCACCAGCAGAGGGGTGGCTAATGAAAAACTGTTTTTT.

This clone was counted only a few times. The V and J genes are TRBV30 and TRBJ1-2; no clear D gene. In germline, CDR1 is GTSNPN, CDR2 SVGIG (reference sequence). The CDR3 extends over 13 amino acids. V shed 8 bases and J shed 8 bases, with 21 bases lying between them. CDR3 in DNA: TGTGCCCCCCTACTGAGAGGCCCTCTGGGCTACACCTTC. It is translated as CAPLLRGPLGYTF.

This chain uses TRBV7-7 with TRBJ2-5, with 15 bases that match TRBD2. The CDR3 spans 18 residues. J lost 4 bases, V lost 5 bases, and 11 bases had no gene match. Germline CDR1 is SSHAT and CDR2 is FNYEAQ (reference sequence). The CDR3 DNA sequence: TGTGCCAGCAGCCCATCGGGACTAGCGGGAGGCAGTGGAGAGACCCAGTACTTC. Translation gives CASSPSGLAGGSGETQYF.

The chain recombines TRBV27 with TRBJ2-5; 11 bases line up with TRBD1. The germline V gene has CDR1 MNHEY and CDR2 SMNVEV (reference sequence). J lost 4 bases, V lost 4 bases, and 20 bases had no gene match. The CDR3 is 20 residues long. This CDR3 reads CASSSSSTLDRGQPRETQYF. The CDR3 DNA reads TGTGCCAGCAGTTCCTCTTCTACCCTGGACAGGGGGCAACCTCGAGAGACCCAGTACTTC.

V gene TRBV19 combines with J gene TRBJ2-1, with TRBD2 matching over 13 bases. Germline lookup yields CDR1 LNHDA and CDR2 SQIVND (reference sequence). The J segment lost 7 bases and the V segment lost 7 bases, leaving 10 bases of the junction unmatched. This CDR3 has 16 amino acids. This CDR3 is CASTPGTSGIRNEQFF. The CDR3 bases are TGTGCCAGTACCCCCGGGACTAGCGGGATACGGAATGAGCAGTTCTTC. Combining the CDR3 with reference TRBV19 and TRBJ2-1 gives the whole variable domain DGGITQSPKYLFRKEGQNVTLSCEQNLNHDAMYWYRQDPGQGLRLIYYSQIVNDFQKGDIAEGYSVSREKKESFPLTVTSAQKNPTAFYLCASTPGTSGIRNEQFFGPGTRLTVL.

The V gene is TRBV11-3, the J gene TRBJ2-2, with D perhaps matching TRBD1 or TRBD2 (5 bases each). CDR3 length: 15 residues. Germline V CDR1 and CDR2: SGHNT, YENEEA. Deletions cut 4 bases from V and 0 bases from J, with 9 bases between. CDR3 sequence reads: CASSWLGANTGELFF. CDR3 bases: TGTGCCAGCAGCTGGTTGGGGGCGAACACCGGGGAGCTGTTTTTT.

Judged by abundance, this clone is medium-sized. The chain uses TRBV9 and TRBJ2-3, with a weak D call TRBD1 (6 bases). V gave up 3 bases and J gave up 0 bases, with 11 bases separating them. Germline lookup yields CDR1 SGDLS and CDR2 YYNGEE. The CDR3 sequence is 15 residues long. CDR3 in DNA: TGTGCCAGCAGCGGAACGGGACATAGCACAGATACGCAGTATTTT. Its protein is CASSGTGHSTDTQYF. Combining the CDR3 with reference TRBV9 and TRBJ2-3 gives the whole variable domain DSGVTQTPKHLITATGQRVTLRCSPRSGDLSVYWYQQSLDQGLQFLIQYYNGEERAKGNILERFSAQQFPDLHSELNLSSLELGDSALYFCASSGTGHSTDTQYFGPGTRLTVL.

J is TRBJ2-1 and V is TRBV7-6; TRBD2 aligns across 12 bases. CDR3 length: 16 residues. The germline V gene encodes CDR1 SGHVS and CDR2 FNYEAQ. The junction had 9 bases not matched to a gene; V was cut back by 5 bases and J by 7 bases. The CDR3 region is CASSPGTSGYMNEQFF. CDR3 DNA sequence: TGTGCCAGCAGCCCAGGGACTAGCGGGTACATGAATGAGCAGTTCTTC.

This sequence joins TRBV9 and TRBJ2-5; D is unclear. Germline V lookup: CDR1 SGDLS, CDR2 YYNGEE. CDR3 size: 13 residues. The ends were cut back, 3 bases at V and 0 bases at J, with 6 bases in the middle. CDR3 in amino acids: CASSAINQETQYF. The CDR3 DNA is TGTGCCAGCAGCGCAATTAACCAAGAGACCCAGTACTTC.

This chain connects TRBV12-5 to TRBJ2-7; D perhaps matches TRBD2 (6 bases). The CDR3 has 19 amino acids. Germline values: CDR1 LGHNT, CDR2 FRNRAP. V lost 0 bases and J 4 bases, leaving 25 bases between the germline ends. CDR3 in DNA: TGTGCTAGTGGTTTGGTAAAGACGAGGGATCGGGCGGGATTTTACGAGCAGTACTTC. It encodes CASGLVKTRDRAGFYEQYF.